This TCR beta chain was sequenced for a study of regulatory T cells in long-lasting Graves disease (TCRdb year 2021). General notes on the study: Persistent Graves' disease meant more than 5 years of antithyroid drug treatment with TSH receptor autoantibodies that stayed positive. A total of some 33 samples were covered by TCR sequencing, comprising approximately 13 persistent and around 20 newly diagnosed Graves' disease patients. Patients with persistent Graves' disease were compared with patients with newly diagnosed Graves' disease using TCR sequencing and RNA sequencing of peripheral blood. On average, persistent Graves' disease patients in the clinical cohort had been on antithyroid drugs for around ten years. The study was conducted in China and was registered as a clinical trial. What the work shows at the level of the full study, not this receptor alone: Sequencing and analysis were restricted to the TCR beta chain. More public clonotypes were shared among persistent patients (more than 2,500) than among newly diagnosed patients (roughly 1,000). Compared with newly diagnosed patients, patients with persistent Graves' disease had lower TCR Shannon entropy and fewer highly expanded clones, which suggests clonal expansion. Peripheral blood alone was examined, since thyroid tissue, which constituted the primary lesion, could not be accessed. As a limitation, the authors acknowledged that the small sample size may reduce accuracy. TRBV28, TRBJ1-2 and TRBJ2-5 were preferentially used in persistent disease, while TRBV20-1 and TRBJ2-1 were favored in newly diagnosed disease.

In regard to this clonotype: Its antigen specificity is not known. No base quality values were provided; no much bigger clone lies one nucleotide off.

Trimming removed 2 bases from V and 5 bases from J, leaving 16 bases between the germline ends. CDR1 and CDR2 were assigned from the germline V gene as SGDLS and YYNGEE. The CDR3 has 15 amino acids, counting the end cysteine and phenylalanine. Only the CDR3 portion is preserved as DNA: 45 bases, with reading frame beginning at the first base. Explained via the paper, the time point label denotes: persistent/refractory GD, antithyroid drugs over 5 years with positive TRAb. For both TCR sequencing and RNA sequencing, RNA was extracted from PBMCs in TRIzol. The diagnosis of Graves' disease was made according to American Thyroid Association guidelines. Recruitment of patients was carried out at an endocrinology department in Xi'an, China. Each patient gave 8.5 to 9.5 milliliters of peripheral blood, collected in an EDTA anticoagulant tube. Ficoll Paque Plus density gradient separation was used to isolate PBMCs, and no additional T cell sorting was done. An Agilent 2100 Bioanalyzer and agarose gel were used to assess RNA quality, and a NanoDrop 2000 was used to measure RNA concentration.

Libraries were made using multiplex PCR. The sequencer listed for this sample is Illumina HiSeq 4000. TCR beta libraries were built with iRepertoire HTBI primers and Arm-PCR amplification of CDR3 regions. Before sequencing, the PCR products went through gel purification. The paper's data handling went like this. A total of fewer than 70 TRBV and 14 TRBJ segments were identified across samples and were used for gene usage analysis of CDR3 amino acid clonotypes. COPE and FqMerger were used to merge filtered high-quality paired reads into contigs. BLAST was used to align contigs to the IMGT TRBV, TRBD and TRBJ reference genes, and CDR3 was defined following IMGT. Any clonotype with a frequency above 0.1% was classified as a highly expanded clone. Shannon entropy served as the measure of repertoire diversity, while the Gini coefficient captured V-J evenness. A clonotype found in more than one individual was treated as public. Using fastp at Q25 and MiXCR, TCRdb reprocessed the public reads and kept productive beta chains. Each entry is one CDR3 protein sequence, shown with its most common DNA and genes. The V and J calls come from TCRdb's annotation, not from the publication. The sample includes approximately 690,000 distinct CDR3 sequences, with around 30% observed a single time. 40% to 55% of the sample is in the top ten clones.

The material was peripheral blood mononuclear cells (PBMCs), obtained when the disease was refractory, from a patient treated with antithyroid drugs. The chain is encoded by TRBV9 joined to TRBJ2-5, with a weak D call of TRBD2 (6 bases match). This sequence was found in a female donor with Graves disease. The CDR3 sequence is CASSVSIGRGETQYF. The DNA is TGTGCCAGCAGCGTTTCGATCGGGAGAGGGGAGACCCAGTACTTC.